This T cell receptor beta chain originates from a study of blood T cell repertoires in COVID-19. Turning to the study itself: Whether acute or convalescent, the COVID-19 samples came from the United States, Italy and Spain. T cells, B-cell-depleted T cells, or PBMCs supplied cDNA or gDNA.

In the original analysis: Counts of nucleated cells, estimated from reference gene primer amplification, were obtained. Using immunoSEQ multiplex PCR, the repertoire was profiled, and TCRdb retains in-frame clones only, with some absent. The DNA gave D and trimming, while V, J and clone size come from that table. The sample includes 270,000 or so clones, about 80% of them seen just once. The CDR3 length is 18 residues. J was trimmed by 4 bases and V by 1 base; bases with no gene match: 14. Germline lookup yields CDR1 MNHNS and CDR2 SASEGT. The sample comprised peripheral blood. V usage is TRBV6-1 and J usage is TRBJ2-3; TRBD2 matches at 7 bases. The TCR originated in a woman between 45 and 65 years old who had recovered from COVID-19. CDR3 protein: CASSEVGLSGGMADTQYF. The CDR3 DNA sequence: TGTGCCAGCAGTGAAGTTGGTTTATCGGGAGGTATGGCAGATACGCAGTATTTT.